There are many counts of the clone carrying this TCR beta chain. Its antigen is currently unknown. This specimen comes from a study of Graves' ophthalmopathy and Graves' hyperthyroidism. No donor had other autoimmune disease, uncontrolled infection, pregnancy or lactation. Thyroid ultrasound, orbital computed tomography, TRAb, serum thyroxine and clinical symptoms formed the basis of diagnosis. Amplified material comprised TCR beta CDR3 regions derived from RNA transcripts. HTBI-primed first-round RT-PCR preceded second-round multiplex PCR. TCRdb recomputed calls from the multiplex PCR reads with MiXCR, one row per CDR3 protein. The sample has roughly 500,000 distinct CDR3 sequences; about 15% are singletons. Study observations and caveats: Classification of ophthalmopathy versus stable hyperthyroidism by a 13-signature model yielded 85% to 90% sensitivity and 70% to 83% specificity. Most thyroid clonotypes expanded beyond 0.001 frequency were also found in blood.

The origin of this receptor is a woman aged 30 to 39 with Graves' ophthalmopathy. Sequenced material: blood.

The CDR3 DNA is TGTGCCAGCAGTGAACAGGGGTGGTCCTACGAGCAGTACTTC. Amino acid sequence: CASSEQGWSYEQYF. The V gene is TRBV12-3 or TRBV12-4, the J gene TRBJ2-7, with 7 bases lining up with TRBD1. J gave up 1 base and V 5 bases, and 5 bases lay outside the gene matches. The length of the CDR3 is 14 residues.